This T cell receptor beta chain was sequenced in a study of PD-1 blockade in classical Hodgkin lymphoma. Overall study: Every 2 weeks, patients had 3 mg/kg nivolumab intravenously. Broader study findings: Complete responders matched newly diagnosed patients in baseline diversity. TCR diversity in CD4+, not CD8+, cells rose significantly by C4D1.

In every patient, relapse followed autologous stem cell transplantation, while exposure to brentuximab vedotin differed. The assay was immunoSEQ multiplex PCR, and TCRdb's table has in-frame clones only and misses some. Among approximately 99,000 clones, 80% to 90% were seen once, and the ten largest hold just under 20%. Remarks on this clone: The target antigen is unknown.

This CDR3 spans 18 amino acids. Unmatched junction bases numbered 8, after V lost 5 bases and J lost 3 bases. Germline CDR1 is SEHNR and CDR2 is FQNEAQ (reference sequence). This TCR came from a human donor with classical Hodgkin lymphoma. The sequenced sample was peripheral blood mononuclear cells (PBMCs), obtained before the second cycle of nivolumab. The chain has TRBV7-9 and TRBJ2-6; 12 bases are shared with TRBD2. For the CDR3, the DNA is TGTGCCAGCAGCCCCCAGACTAGCGGGAGTTTTGGGGCCAACGTCCTGACTTTC. The encoded protein is CASSPQTSGSFGANVLTF.